The 32 T cell receptor beta chains reported below all come from one sample, sequenced in a study of cytomegalovirus exposure and HLA in healthy donors. Researchers ran the PCR with 60 Vbeta and 13 Jbeta primers. Using immunoSEQ multiplex PCR, the repertoire was profiled, and TCRdb retains in-frame clones only, with some absent. Among about 130,000 clones listed, around 83% were seen once. Sample: PBMCs. All receptors come from a woman aged 18-29 years in good health and CMV-seropositive.

This sequence joins TRBV7-2 and TRBJ1-1, with D possibly being TRBD1 (5 bases). V was shortened by 1 base and J by 4 bases, with 13 bases between the two germline ends. CDR3 size: 15 residues. Germline V gives CDR1 SGHTA, CDR2 FQGNSA. CDR3 sequence: CASSLVAGGPTEAFF. The CDR3 coding sequence is TGTGCCAGCAGCTTAGTGGCGGGGGGTCCCACTGAAGCTTTCTTT.

The V gene is TRBV16, the J gene TRBJ2-7; TRBD2 might be the D (7 bases). V gave up 0 bases and J gave up 0 bases, with 15 bases separating them. The CDR3 length is 17 residues. Germline V CDR1 and CDR2: KGHSY, FQNENV. The DNA of the CDR3 is TGTGCCAGCAGCCAATCAGGGGGGGGACAAAGCTCCTACGAGCAGTACTTC. Translated: CASSQSGGGQSSYEQYF.

This clone was picked up a small number of times. The genes are TRBV5-6 and TRBJ2-5; 8 nucleotides align to TRBD2. The trim removed 4 bases at V and 5 bases at J, leaving 7 bases unmatched. This CDR3 comprises 14 residues. Germline lookup yields CDR1 SGHDT and CDR2 YYEEEE. CDR3 DNA: TGTGCCAGCAGCACCACTAGCGGTTGGGAGACCCAGTACTTC. As protein: CASSTTSGWETQYF.

This chain uses TRBV19 with TRBJ2-7, with a weak D call TRBD1 (5 bases). The CDR3 spans 14 residues. CDR1 LNHDA and CDR2 SQIVND come from the germline V gene (reference sequence). V lost 7 bases and J lost 1, with 14 bases in between. CDR3 DNA: TGTGCCAGTAAATCTCGAGACAGATCCTACGAGCAGTACTTC. Translating gives CASKSRDRSYEQYF.

This chain connects TRBV10-3 to TRBJ2-7; 9 positions agree with TRBD1. The CDR3 length is 12 residues. Germline V CDR1 and CDR2: ENHRY, SYGVKD. V shed 8 bases and J 6 bases; nucleotides not matched to a gene: 5. CDR3 DNA: TGTGCCATCTCCGGGACAGGGATCGAGCAGTACTTC. Translation: CAISGTGIEQYF.

The chain employs TRBV5-1 and TRBJ2-7, with TRBD2 as a possible D gene (6 bases). Germline V gene lookup returns CDR1 SGHRS and CDR2 YFSETQ. The CDR3 covers 14 residues. V was trimmed by 4 bases and J by 10 bases, leaving 21 bases between them. The CDR3 DNA reads TGCGCCAGCAGCGCGACGGGGGAAATCATCGAACAGTACTTC. This encodes CASSATGEIIEQYF.

The chain recombines TRBV4-1 with TRBJ2-2; 9 bases align to TRBD2. This CDR3 region has 17 residues. Germline CDR1 MGHRA, CDR2 YSYEKL. Trimming took 3 bases from V and 0 from J; bases not matched to a gene: 5. The CDR3 here is CASSHPTSGANTGELFF. CDR3 in DNA: TGCGCCAGCAGCCATCCGACTAGCGGCGCGAACACCGGGGAGCTGTTTTTT.

In its sample, this clone was seen a few times. The chain has TRBV9 and TRBJ2-3; TRBD2 aligns across 11 bases. V dropped 4 bases and J dropped 6; count of bases not matched to a gene: 7. The length of the CDR3 is 15 residues. Per the germline V gene, CDR1 is SGDLS and CDR2 is YYNGEE. The CDR3 loop is CASSILAGGSDTQYF. The CDR3, as DNA: TGTGCCAGCAGCATTCTAGCGGGGGGTTCGGATACGCAGTATTTT.

The chain combines TRBV7-8 with TRBJ1-5; D is unresolved. CDR3 size: 13 residues. Trimming shortened V by 2 bases and J by 4 bases, and 6 bases separated the two germline ends. The germline V gene has CDR1 SGHVS and CDR2 FQNEAQ. CDR3 sequence reads: CASSLRRNQPQHF. CDR3 in DNA: TGTGCCAGCAGCTTAAGGAGAAATCAGCCCCAGCATTTT.

This clone was detected a few times. The chain uses TRBV30 and TRBJ2-1; 12 bases line up with TRBD2. CDR3 length equals 15 residues. From germline, CDR1 is GTSNPN and CDR2 SVGIG (reference sequence). V was clipped by 4 bases and J by 5 bases; unmatched bases: 6. The CDR3 loop is CAWNPGLAGHNEQFF. The CDR3 region has the DNA TGTGCCTGGAACCCGGGACTAGCGGGTCACAATGAGCAGTTCTTC.

The chain links TRBV5-1 to TRBJ2-3; 9 bases are a match to TRBD2. Looked up from germline, CDR1 is SGHRS and CDR2 is YFSETQ. This CDR3 region has 16 residues. V was clipped by 2 bases and J by 4 bases; unmatched bases: 8. CDR3 coding DNA: TGCGCCAGCAGCTTAACCGGGACTAGCATCTCAGATACGCAGTATTTT. Amino acid sequence: CASSLTGTSISDTQYF.

A few counts support this clone. The chain combines TRBV28 with TRBJ2-7, with D tentatively TRBD1 (6 bases). V was shortened by 7 bases and J by 6 bases, with 19 bases between the two germline ends. The germline CDR1 and CDR2 sequences are MDHEN and SYDVKM. The CDR3 totals 14 residues. The CDR3 coding sequence is TGTGCCAGCAATATTATGGGGTGGGGGCCCGAGCAGTACTTC. It translates to CASNIMGWGPEQYF.

This chain links TRBV19 with TRBJ2-5, with D perhaps matching TRBD2 (7 bases). This CDR3 is built from 15 residues. Germline CDR1 reads LNHDA; CDR2 reads SQIVND (reference sequence). V lost 4 bases and J lost 7, with 19 bases in between. CDR3 residues: CASSTFAGATWTQYF. The CDR3 coding sequence is TGTGCCAGTAGTACCTTTGCGGGGGCCACCTGGACCCAGTACTTC.

The chain uses TRBV6-5 and TRBJ2-7; 9 bases map to TRBD2. CDR3 size: 15 residues. Germline loops: CDR1 MNHEY, CDR2 SVGAGI. After removal of 3 bases from V and 0 bases from J, the junction contained 3 bases not matched to a gene. CDR3 in amino acids: CASSYSGGLSYEQYF. The CDR3 DNA reads TGTGCCAGCAGTTATAGCGGGGGCCTCTCCTACGAGCAGTACTTC.

The chain couples TRBV7-3 to TRBJ2-2, with D perhaps TRBD1 (6 bases). The CDR3 has 14 residues. The germline CDR1 and CDR2 sequences are SGHTA and FQGTGA. V lost 0 bases, J lost 6 bases, and 8 bases lay in between. Here the CDR3 DNA reads TGTGCCAGCAGCTTAACCAGGGGCGCCGGGGAGCTGTTTTTT. It codes for CASSLTRGAGELFF. The full variable domain, with the rest looked up from reference TRBV7-3 and TRBJ2-2, is GAGVSQTPSNKVTEKGKYVELRCDPISGHTALYWYRQSLGQGPEFLIYFQGTGAADDSGLPNDRFFAVRPEGSVSTLKIQRTERGDSAVYLCASSLTRGAGELFFGEGSRLTVL.

CDR3 in DNA: TGTGCCAGCAGTTACGGCGGGGGAGCCTACGAGCAGTACTTC. It translates to CASSYGGGAYEQYF. J is TRBJ2-7 and V is TRBV27, with 7 bases that match TRBD2. Germline CDR1 is MNHEY and CDR2 is SMNVEV (reference sequence). V gave up 4 bases and J gave up 2 bases; unmatched junction bases: 5. The CDR3 contains 14 residues.

V is TRBV10-3 and J is TRBJ1-3; TRBD1 matches 9 bases. This CDR3 region has 14 residues. Trimming at V came to 6 bases and at J to 2 bases, leaving 2 bases not matched to a gene. Germline lookup yields CDR1 ENHRY and CDR2 SYGVKD. This CDR3 is CAIRGTGTGNTIYF. The CDR3 nucleotides read TGTGCCATCAGGGGGACAGGGACTGGAAACACCATATATTTT.

The rearrangement links TRBV4-1 to TRBJ2-7, with 8 bases matching TRBD2. The trim removed 0 bases at V and 5 bases at J, leaving 12 bases unmatched. The CDR3 is made up of 17 amino acids. In germline, CDR1 is MGHRA, CDR2 YSYEKL. The CDR3 loop reads CASSQDLKPGGENEQYF. The CDR3 DNA reads as TGCGCCAGCAGCCAAGATCTGAAACCGGGGGGGGAGAACGAGCAGTACTTC.

This chain uses TRBV13 with TRBJ2-7; 7 positions match TRBD2. The germline gives CDR1 PRHDT, CDR2 FYEKMQ (reference sequence). Trimming took 7 bases from V and 2 from J; bases not matched to a gene: 8. The CDR3 is made up of 14 amino acids. CDR3 loop: CASTRGEGTYEQYF. The CDR3 bases are TGTGCCAGCACCCGAGGGGAGGGGACCTACGAGCAGTACTTC.

J is TRBJ1-1 and V is TRBV27, with 8 bases aligning to TRBD1. Looked up from germline, CDR1 is MNHEY and CDR2 is SMNVEV (reference sequence). V lost 4 bases to trimming and J lost 0 bases; unmatched junction nucleotides: 7. The CDR3 is 16 amino acids. CDR3 sequence reads: CASSSDRGGVNTEAFF. The DNA of the CDR3 is TGTGCCAGCAGTTCTGACAGGGGAGGAGTGAACACTGAAGCTTTCTTT.

This chain joins TRBV4-1 and TRBJ2-5; weak D call: TRBD1 (6 bases). The DNA end favors TRBJ2-7, so the J call may be wrong. Germline lookup yields CDR1 MGHRA and CDR2 YSYEKL. The CDR3 loop spans 15 amino acids. CDR3 bases: TGCGCCAGCAGCCAAGGAAGACAGGCTACGTACGAGCAGTACTTC. Residues: CASSQGRQATYEQYF.

Remarks on this clone: The same CDR3 also results from other DNA sequences found in this sample. The chain links TRBV19 to TRBJ2-3; D possibly corresponds to TRBD2 (6 bases). The germline CDR1 and CDR2 sequences are LNHDA and SQIVND (reference sequence). V lost 1 base and J 1 base, leaving 6 bases between the germline ends. The CDR3 is 14 amino acids. CDR3 DNA sequence: TGTGCCAGTAGTATAGCGGGGGGCACAGATACGCAGTATTTT. This gives the protein CASSIAGGTDTQYF.

This sequence joins TRBV19 and TRBJ2-7, with TRBD1 identical over 7 bases. CDR1 and CDR2 (germline): LNHDA, SQIVND (reference sequence). The ends lost 6 bases at V and 0 bases at J; junction bases unmatched: 5. The CDR3 spans 14 residues. For the CDR3, the DNA is TGTGCCAGTAGCCCCGGGACAGTCTCCTACGAGCAGTACTTC. Its translation: CASSPGTVSYEQYF.

V usage is TRBV2 and J usage is TRBJ2-5, with D unclear. Per germline, CDR1 SNHLY and CDR2 FYNNEI. Trimming cost V 8 bases and J 4 bases, with 8 bases left between them. The CDR3 consists of 11 residues. In nucleotides, the CDR3 is TGTGCCAGCCTCCAACTAGAGACCCAGTACTTC. It encodes CASLQLETQYF.

The chain couples TRBV19 to TRBJ2-2; 7 bases map to TRBD1. The V gene's germline CDR1 is LNHDA and CDR2 SQIVND (reference sequence). The CDR3 runs 14 residues. The V segment lost 6 bases and the J segment 4 bases; nucleotides outside the gene matches: 5. The CDR3 region has the DNA TGTGCCAGTAGATATCGACAGGGCACCGGGGAGCTGTTTTTT. It encodes CASRYRQGTGELFF.

This clone has a handful of counts. Other DNA sequences of this sample code for an identical CDR3. The chain employs TRBV2 and TRBJ1-5; 9 bases match TRBD1. J lost 5 bases, V lost 1 base, and 0 bases had no gene match. Germline V gives CDR1 SNHLY, CDR2 FYNNEI. The CDR3 has 14 residues. CDR3 bases: TGTGCCAGCAGTGAAGGGACAGGGGATCAGCCCCAGCATTTT. It is translated as CASSEGTGDQPQHF.

This chain connects TRBV6-1 to TRBJ1-2; D perhaps matches TRBD1 (5 bases). Germline-derived CDR1 and CDR2 are MNHNS and SASEGT. Trimming shortened V by 1 base and J by 4 bases, and 10 bases separated the two germline ends. This CDR3 is built from 14 residues. This chain's CDR3 is CASSEGETVYGYTF. In nucleotides, the CDR3 is TGTGCCAGCAGTGAAGGAGAGACAGTCTATGGCTACACCTTC.

V is TRBV2 and J is TRBJ1-1; the match to TRBD1 covers 9 bases. Germline V gene lookup returns CDR1 SNHLY and CDR2 FYNNEI. J gave up 6 bases and V 1 base, and 6 bases lay outside the gene matches. The CDR3 is made up of 15 amino acids. The CDR3 loop is CASSEGKGQGPEAFF. DNA of the CDR3: TGTGCCAGCAGTGAAGGGAAGGGACAGGGACCTGAAGCTTTCTTT.

J is TRBJ2-5 and V is TRBV6-6; 9 nucleotides agree with TRBD1. Germline V gene data show CDR1 as MNHNY and CDR2 as SVGAGI (reference sequence). The CDR3 runs 14 residues. The V and J ends lost 5 bases and 2 bases, in that order; junction bases with no gene match: 3. CDR3 nucleotide sequence: TGTGCCAGCAGTGCCGGGACAGGGCAAGAGACCCAGTACTTC. Its protein is CASSAGTGQETQYF.

The chain recombines TRBV19 with TRBJ2-1, with 8 nucleotides matching TRBD1. The V gene's germline CDR1 is LNHDA and CDR2 SQIVND (reference sequence). With V trimmed by 8 bases and J by 4 bases, 7 bases remained unmatched. The CDR3 contains 14 residues. DNA of the CDR3: TGTGCCAGTTCACAGGGGGTCAGGTACAATGAGCAGTTCTTC. Translating gives CASSQGVRYNEQFF. The full variable domain, completed using reference TRBV19 and TRBJ2-1, is DGGITQSPKYLFRKEGQNVTLSCEQNLNHDAMYWYRQDPGQGLRLIYYSQIVNDFQKGDIAEGYSVSREKKESFPLTVTSAQKNPTAFYLCASSQGVRYNEQFFGPGTRLTVL.

The chain carries TRBV15 and TRBJ1-4; 10 bases fit TRBD1. The CDR3 consists of 17 residues. The germline gives CDR1 LNHNV, CDR2 YYDKDF (reference sequence). The J segment lost 7 bases and the V segment lost 3 bases, leaving 11 bases of the junction unmatched. The DNA for the CDR3 is TGTGCCACCAGCAGGCCCGGACAGGGGGTGGGTGGTGAAAAACTGTTTTTT. Amino acids: CATSRPGQGVGGEKLFF.

This chain links TRBV6-5 with TRBJ1-2; TRBD1 matches 7 bases. Germline V gives CDR1 MNHEY, CDR2 SVGAGI. The CDR3 has 12 residues. Unmatched junction bases numbered 6, after V lost 6 bases and J lost 8 bases. The DNA of the CDR3 is TGTGCCAGCAGGACAGGGACTTACGGCTACACCTTC. Its protein is CASRTGTYGYTF.